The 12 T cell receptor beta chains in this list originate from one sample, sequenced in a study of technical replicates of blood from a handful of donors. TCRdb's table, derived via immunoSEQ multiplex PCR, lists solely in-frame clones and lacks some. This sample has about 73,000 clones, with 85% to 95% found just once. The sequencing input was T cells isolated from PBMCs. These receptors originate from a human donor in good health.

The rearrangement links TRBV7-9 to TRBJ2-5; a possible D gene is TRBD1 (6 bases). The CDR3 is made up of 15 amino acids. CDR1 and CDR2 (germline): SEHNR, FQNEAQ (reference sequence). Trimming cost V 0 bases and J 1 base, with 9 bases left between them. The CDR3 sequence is CASSLAGRGQETQYF. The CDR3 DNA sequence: TGTGCCAGCAGCTTAGCGGGCAGGGGCCAAGAGACCCAGTACTTC.

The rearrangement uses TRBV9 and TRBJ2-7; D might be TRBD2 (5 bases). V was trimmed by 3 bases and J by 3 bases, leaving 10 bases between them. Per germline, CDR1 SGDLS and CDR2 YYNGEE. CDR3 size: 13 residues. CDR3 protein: CASSAGNLYEQYF. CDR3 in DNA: TGTGCCAGCAGCGCGGGGAATCTCTACGAGCAGTACTTC.

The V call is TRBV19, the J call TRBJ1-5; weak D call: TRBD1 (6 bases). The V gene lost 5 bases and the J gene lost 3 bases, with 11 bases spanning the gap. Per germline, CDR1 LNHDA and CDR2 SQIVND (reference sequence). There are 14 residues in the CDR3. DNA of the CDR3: TGTGCCAGTAGTCAGGACAGATTCAATCAGCCCCAGCATTTT. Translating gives CASSQDRFNQPQHF.

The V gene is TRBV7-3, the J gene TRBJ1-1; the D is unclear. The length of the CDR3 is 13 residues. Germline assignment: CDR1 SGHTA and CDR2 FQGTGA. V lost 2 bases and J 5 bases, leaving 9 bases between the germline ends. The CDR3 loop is CASSLWRGTEAFF. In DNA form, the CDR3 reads TGTGCCAGCAGCTTATGGCGGGGTACTGAAGCTTTCTTT.

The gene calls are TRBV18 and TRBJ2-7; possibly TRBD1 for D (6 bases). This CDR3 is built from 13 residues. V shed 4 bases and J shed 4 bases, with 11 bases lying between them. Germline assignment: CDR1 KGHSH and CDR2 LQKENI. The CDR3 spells CASSQDSVYEQYF. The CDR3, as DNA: TGTGCCAGCTCACAGGACAGCGTTTACGAGCAGTACTTC.

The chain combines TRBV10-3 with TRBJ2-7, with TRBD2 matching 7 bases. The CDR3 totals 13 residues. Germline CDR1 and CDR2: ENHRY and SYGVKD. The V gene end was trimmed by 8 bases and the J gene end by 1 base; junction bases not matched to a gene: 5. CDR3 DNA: TGTGCCATCGGGGGGGGAGATTCCTACGAGCAGTACTTC. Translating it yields CAIGGGDSYEQYF.

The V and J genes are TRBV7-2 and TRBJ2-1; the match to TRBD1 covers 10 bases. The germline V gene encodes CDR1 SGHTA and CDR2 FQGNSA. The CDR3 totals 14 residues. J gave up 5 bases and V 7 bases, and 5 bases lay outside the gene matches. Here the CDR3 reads CASKPGQGNNEQFF. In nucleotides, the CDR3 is TGTGCCAGCAAACCGGGACAGGGGAACAATGAGCAGTTCTTC.

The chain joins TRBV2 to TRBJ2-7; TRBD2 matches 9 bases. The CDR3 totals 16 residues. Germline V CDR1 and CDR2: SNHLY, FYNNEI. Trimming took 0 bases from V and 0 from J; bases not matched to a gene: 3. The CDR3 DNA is TGTGCCAGCAGTGAAGCCCTTAGCGGGAGCTCCTACGAGCAGTACTTC. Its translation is CASSEALSGSSYEQYF.

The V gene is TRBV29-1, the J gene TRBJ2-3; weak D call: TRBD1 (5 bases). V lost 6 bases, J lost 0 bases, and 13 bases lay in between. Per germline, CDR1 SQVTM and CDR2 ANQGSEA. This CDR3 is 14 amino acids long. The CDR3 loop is CSVDGQLSTDTQYF. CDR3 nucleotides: TGCAGCGTCGACGGACAACTTAGCACAGATACGCAGTATTTT.

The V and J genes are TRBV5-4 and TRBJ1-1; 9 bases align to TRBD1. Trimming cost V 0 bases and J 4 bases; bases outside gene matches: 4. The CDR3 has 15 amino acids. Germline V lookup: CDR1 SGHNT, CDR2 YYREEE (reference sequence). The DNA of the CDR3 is TGTGCCAGCAGCTTGGGGGGACAGGGACGCACTGAAGCTTTCTTT. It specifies CASSLGGQGRTEAFF.

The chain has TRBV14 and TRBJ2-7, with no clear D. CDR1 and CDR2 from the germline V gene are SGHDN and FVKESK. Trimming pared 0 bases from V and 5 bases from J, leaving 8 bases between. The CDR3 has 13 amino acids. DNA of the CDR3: TGTGCCAGCAGCCAAGAAAACAGAGACGAGCAGTACTTC. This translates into CASSQENRDEQYF.

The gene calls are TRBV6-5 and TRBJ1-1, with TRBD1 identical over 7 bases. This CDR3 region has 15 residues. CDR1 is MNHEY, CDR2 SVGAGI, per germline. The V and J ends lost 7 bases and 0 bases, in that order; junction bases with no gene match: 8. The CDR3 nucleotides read TGTGCCAGCATCAAACAGGGGTACATGAACACTGAAGCTTTCTTT. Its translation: CASIKQGYMNTEAFF.